This TCR beta chain was sequenced for a study of cytomegalovirus exposure and HLA in healthy donors. Across the whole study: Earlier sequencing of approximately 200 million T cells yielded 90 million to 140 million unique TCR beta sequences.

The CDR3 is made up of 14 amino acids. V shed 5 bases, J shed 1 base, and the junction held 3 bases outside the gene matches. Germline loops: CDR1 MNHEY, CDR2 SVGAGI. The PCR contained 60 Vbeta and 13 Jbeta primers. TCRdb's copy holds only in-frame clones and misses some; the assay was immunoSEQ multiplex PCR. This sample's table has about 200,000 clones. Study-wide points: TCR beta V- and J-gene trimming, according to a later analysis, was linked to a missense DCLRE1C variant. The investigators catalogued 150 or so TCR beta chains as cytomegalovirus-associated. A later analysis found that most CMV-associated TCR beta chains appeared HLA-restricted.

As concerns this clone: Its antigen is not known.

Source material: PBMCs. The sequence was obtained from a man in his thirties or forties in good health and CMV-seronegative. This chain uses TRBV6-5 with TRBJ2-3, with 7 bases that match TRBD2. The CDR3 DNA sequence: TGTGCCAGCAGTATCCTAGCGGGCACAGATACGCAGTATTTT. Its translation: CASSILAGTDTQYF.